This T cell receptor (beta chain) was obtained from a study of T-cell memory formation after mild COVID-19. Only a few counts were recorded for this clonotype. From germline, CDR1 is SGHRS and CDR2 YFSETQ. J gave up 13 bases and V 4 bases, and 10 bases lay outside the gene matches. CDR3 length: 13 residues. One entry per CDR3 protein results from TCRdb running MiXCR on the 5' RACE reads. Of about 400,000 distinct CDR3 sequences listed, more than 20% are singletons. The source material was PBMCs or a T cell subset sorted from them (not recorded which). This sequence originates from an adult woman who had mild COVID-19 (a few samples of this study predate the infection). Cell type and time point are not known. The gene calls are TRBV5-1 and TRBJ2-1; the match to TRBD1 covers 8 bases. The CDR3 DNA follows: TGCGCCAGCAGCCCTGGGGCAGGGGGCAGTCAGTTCTTC. Amino acid sequence: CASSPGAGGSQFF.